The clone carrying this T cell receptor beta chain was recorded a few times. The sample originates from a study of T-cell memory formation after mild COVID-19. TCRdb re-analysed the 5' RACE reads in MiXCR, keeping a single row per CDR3 protein. The repertoire holds 300,000 to 400,000 distinct CDR3 sequences, about 16% seen once, with under 25% in the top ten. The V gene's germline CDR1 is MNHEY and CDR2 SVGEGT. The CDR3 is 12 amino acids. The V end lost 8 bases, the J end lost 9 bases, and 17 bases lay between the germline ends. The sequence was obtained from a man aged 18 to 30 who had mild COVID-19 (a few samples of this study predate the infection). Cell type and time point are not known. The chain joins TRBV6-2 or TRBV6-3 to TRBJ2-7; D not resolved. The sequencing input was PBMCs or a T cell subset sorted from them (not recorded which). CDR3 DNA: TGTGCCAGCGGATCGGCCGACGTAAGGCAGTACTTC. It specifies CASGSADVRQYF.